This paragraph reports one T cell receptor beta chain. J was trimmed by 5 bases and V by 8 bases; bases with no gene match: 2. This CDR3 is 12 amino acids long. The germline CDR1 and CDR2 sequences are MNHEY and SMNVEV (reference sequence). The sample originates from a study of blood T cell repertoires in COVID-19. About the study: Acute-phase and convalescent COVID-19 samples originated in the United States, Italy and Spain. From T cells, B-cell-depleted T cells, or PBMCs came the material, which was cDNA or gDNA.

In the original workflow: By means of reference gene primer amplification, nucleated cell counts were estimated. This table comes from immunoSEQ multiplex PCR, and its TCRdb copy is limited to in-frame clones, with some not included. From that table come the V and J calls and clone size; the DNA was used to work out D and trimming. The table has roughly 91,000 clones, under 85% seen once. The receptor comes from a man aged 65 to 79 with acute or convalescent COVID-19. This chain joins TRBV27 and TRBJ2-7; 11 bases agree with TRBD1. The sequencing input was peripheral blood. The CDR3 protein is CASGTGGNEQYF. The CDR3 nucleotides are TGTGCCAGCGGGACAGGGGGGAACGAGCAGTACTTC.